One TCR beta chain is described in this entry. The same CDR3 also results from other DNA sequences found in this sample. These data belong to a study of blood T cell repertoires in COVID-19. Clones were read by immunoSEQ multiplex PCR, and TCRdb kept only the in-frame ones, dropping some. The data contain approximately 300,000 clones, roughly 90% of them seen just once; the ten biggest clones take up 2% to 3%. The origin of this receptor is a man in his sixties who had recovered from COVID-19. The sequenced sample was PBMCs or T cells enriched from blood (not recorded which).

This CDR3 reads CASSAGTANTGELFF. Written as DNA, the CDR3 is TGTGCCAGCAGCGCCGGGACAGCCAACACCGGGGAGCTGTTTTTT. J is TRBJ2-2 and V is TRBV9, with TRBD1 matching 7 bases. CDR3 length equals 15 residues. CDR1 and CDR2 from the germline V gene are SGDLS and YYNGEE. Trimming removed 3 bases from V and 2 bases from J; junction bases left unmatched: 4.